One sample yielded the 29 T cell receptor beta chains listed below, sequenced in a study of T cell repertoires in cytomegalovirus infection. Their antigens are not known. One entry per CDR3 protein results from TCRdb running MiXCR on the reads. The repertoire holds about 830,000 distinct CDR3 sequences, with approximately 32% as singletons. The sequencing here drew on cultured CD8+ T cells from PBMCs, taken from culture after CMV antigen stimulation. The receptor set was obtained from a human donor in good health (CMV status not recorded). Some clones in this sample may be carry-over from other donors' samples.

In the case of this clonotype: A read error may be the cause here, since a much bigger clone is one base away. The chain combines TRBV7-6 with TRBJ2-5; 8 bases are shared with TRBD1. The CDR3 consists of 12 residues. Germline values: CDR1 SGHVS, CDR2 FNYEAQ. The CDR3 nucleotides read TGTGCCAGCGGCGAGACAGGGGAGACCCGGTACTTC. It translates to CASGETGETRYF.

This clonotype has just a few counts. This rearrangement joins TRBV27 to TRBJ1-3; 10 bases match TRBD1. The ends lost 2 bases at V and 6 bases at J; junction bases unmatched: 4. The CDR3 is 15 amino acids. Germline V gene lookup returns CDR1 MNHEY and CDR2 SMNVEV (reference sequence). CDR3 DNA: TGTGCCAGCAGTTTAACCGGGACAGGGGCAAACACCATATATTTT. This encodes CASSLTGTGANTIYF.

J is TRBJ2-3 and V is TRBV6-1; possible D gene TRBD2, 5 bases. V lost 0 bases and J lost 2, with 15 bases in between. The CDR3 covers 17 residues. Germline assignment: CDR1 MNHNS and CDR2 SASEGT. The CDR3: CASSEARAFDFTDTQYF. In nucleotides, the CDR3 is TGTGCCAGCAGTGAAGCGCGGGCCTTTGATTTCACAGATACGCAGTATTTT.

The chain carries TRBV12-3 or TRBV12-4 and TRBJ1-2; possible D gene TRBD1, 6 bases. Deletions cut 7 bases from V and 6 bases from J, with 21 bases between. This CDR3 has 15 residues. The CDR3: CASIPGTPTIHGYTF. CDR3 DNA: TGTGCCAGCATCCCCGGGACACCCACTATTCATGGCTACACCTTC.

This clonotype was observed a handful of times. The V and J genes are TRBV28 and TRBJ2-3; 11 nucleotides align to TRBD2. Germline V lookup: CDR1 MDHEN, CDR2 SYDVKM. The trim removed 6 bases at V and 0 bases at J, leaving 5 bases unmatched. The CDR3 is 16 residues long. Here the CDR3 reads CASRLGTSGSTDTQYF. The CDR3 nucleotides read TGTGCCAGCAGACTAGGGACTAGCGGAAGCACAGATACGCAGTATTTT.

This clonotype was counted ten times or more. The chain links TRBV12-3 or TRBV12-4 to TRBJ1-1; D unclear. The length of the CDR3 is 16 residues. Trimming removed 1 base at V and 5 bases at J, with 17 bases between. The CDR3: CASSLDEGPLGTEAFF. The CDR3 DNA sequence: TGTGCCAGCAGTTTAGACGAAGGCCCCCTTGGGACTGAAGCTTTCTTT.

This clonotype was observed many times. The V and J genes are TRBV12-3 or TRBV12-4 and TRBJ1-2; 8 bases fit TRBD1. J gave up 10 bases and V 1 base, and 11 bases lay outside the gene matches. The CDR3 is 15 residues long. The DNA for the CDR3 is TGTGCCAGCAGTTTAGGGACAGGGAAACCTACCTACTACACCTTC. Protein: CASSLGTGKPTYYTF.

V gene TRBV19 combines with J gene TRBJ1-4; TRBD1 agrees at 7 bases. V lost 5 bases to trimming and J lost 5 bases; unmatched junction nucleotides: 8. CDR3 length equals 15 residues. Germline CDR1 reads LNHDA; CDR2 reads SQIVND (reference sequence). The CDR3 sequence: CASSLRQGQNEKLFF. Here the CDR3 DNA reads TGTGCCAGTAGTCTGCGACAGGGACAGAATGAAAAACTGTTTTTT.

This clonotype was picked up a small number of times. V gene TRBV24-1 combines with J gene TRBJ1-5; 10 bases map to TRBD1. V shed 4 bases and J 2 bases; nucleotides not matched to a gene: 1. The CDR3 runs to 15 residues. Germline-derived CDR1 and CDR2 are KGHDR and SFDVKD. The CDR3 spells CATSEGTGGNQPQHF. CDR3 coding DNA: TGTGCCACCAGTGAGGGGACAGGGGGCAATCAGCCCCAGCATTTT.

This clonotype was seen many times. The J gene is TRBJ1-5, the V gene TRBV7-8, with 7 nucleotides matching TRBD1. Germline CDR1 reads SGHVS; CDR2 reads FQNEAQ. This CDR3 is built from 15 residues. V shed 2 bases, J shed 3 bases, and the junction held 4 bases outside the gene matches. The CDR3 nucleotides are TGTGCCAGCAGCTTAAGGGACAGTCTCAATCAGCCCCAGCATTTT. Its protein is CASSLRDSLNQPQHF.

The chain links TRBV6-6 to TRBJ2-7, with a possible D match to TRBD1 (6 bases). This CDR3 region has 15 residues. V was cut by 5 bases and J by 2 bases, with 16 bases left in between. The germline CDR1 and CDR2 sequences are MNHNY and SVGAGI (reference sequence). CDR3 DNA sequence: TGTGCCAGCAGTCCCCTGGACAGCAGAGCCTACGAGCAGTACGTC. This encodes CASSPLDSRAYEQYV.

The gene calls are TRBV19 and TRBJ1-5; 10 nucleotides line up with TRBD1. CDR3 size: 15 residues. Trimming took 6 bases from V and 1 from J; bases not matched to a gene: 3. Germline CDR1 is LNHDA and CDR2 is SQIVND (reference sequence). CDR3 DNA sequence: TGTGCCAGTAGGGACAGGGGGGAAAGCAATCAGCCCCAGCATTTT. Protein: CASRDRGESNQPQHF.

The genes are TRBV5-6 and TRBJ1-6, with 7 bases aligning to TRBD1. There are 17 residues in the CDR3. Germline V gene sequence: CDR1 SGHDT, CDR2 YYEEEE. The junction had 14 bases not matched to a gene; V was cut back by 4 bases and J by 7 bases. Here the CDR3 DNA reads TGTGCCAGCAGCCTGGACAGGCTCGAAATGGGAAATTCACCCCTCCACTTT. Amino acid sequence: CASSLDRLEMGNSPLHF.

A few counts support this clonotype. The CDR3 loop is CASSQLLVGYEQYF. The CDR3 DNA follows: TGTGCCAGCAGCCAACTTCTAGTTGGCTACGAGCAGTACTTC. The chain is built from TRBV14 and TRBJ2-7; D is ambiguous. V lost 2 bases, J lost 3 bases, and 11 bases lay in between. Germline CDR1 is SGHDN and CDR2 is FVKESK. The CDR3 spans 14 residues.

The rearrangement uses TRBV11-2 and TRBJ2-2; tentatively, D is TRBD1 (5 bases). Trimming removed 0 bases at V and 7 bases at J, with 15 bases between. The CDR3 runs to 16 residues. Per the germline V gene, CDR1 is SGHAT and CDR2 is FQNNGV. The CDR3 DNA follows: TGTGCCAGCAGCTTAGATGAGAACAGGTCTTACGGGGAGCTGTTTTTT. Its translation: CASSLDENRSYGELFF.

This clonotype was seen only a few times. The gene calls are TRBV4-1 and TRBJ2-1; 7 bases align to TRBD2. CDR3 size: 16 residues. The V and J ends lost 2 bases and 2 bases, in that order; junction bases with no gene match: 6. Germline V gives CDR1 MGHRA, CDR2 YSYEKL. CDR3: CASSQPASGPYNEQFF. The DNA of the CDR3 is TGCGCCAGCAGCCAACCGGCTAGCGGCCCCTACAATGAGCAGTTCTTC.

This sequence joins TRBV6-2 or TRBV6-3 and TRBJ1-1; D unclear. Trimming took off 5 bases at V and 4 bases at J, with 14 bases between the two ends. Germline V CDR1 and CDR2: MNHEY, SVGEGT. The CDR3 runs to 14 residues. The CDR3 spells CASSPRHPPTEAFF. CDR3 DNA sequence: TGTGCCAGCAGTCCCCGACACCCGCCCACTGAAGCTTTCTTT.

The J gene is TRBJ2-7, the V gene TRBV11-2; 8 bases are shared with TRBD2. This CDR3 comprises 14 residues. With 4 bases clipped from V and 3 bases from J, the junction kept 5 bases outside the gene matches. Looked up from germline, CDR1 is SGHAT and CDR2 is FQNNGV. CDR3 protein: CASSSPGTSYEQYF. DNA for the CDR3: TGTGCCAGCAGCTCCCCAGGGACTAGCTACGAGCAGTACTTC.

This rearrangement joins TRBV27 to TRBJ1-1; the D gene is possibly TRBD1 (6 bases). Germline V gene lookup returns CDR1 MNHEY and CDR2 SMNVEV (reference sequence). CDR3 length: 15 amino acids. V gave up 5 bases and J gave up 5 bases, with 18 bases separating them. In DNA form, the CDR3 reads TGTGCCAGCAGTCGGGCCGGGGGGGCAGAGACTGAAGCTTTCTTT. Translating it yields CASSRAGGAETEAFF.

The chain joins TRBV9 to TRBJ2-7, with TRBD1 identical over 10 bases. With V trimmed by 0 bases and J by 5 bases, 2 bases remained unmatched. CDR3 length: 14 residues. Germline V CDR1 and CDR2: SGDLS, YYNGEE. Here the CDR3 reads CASSVGQGAHEQYF. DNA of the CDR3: TGTGCCAGCAGCGTAGGACAGGGGGCCCACGAGCAGTACTTC.

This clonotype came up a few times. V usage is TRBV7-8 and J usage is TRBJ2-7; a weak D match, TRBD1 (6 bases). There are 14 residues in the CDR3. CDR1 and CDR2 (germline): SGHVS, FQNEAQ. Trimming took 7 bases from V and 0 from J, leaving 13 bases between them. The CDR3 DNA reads TGTGCCAGCACCAAGACAGGCAACTCCTACGAGCAGTACTTC. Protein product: CASTKTGNSYEQYF.

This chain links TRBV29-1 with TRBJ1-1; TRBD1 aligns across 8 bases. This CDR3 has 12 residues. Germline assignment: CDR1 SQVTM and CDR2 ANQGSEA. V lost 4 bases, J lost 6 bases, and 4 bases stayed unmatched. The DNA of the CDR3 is TGCAGCGTTGTGCAGGGGGCTGCTGAAGCTTTCTTT. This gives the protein CSVVQGAAEAFF.

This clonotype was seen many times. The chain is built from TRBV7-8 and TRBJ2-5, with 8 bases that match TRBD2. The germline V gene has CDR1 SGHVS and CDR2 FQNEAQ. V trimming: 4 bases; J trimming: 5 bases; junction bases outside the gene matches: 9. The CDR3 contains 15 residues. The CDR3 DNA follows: TGTGCCAGCAGCTCAACTAGCGGTGGGCGGGAGACCCAGTACTTC. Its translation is CASSSTSGGRETQYF.

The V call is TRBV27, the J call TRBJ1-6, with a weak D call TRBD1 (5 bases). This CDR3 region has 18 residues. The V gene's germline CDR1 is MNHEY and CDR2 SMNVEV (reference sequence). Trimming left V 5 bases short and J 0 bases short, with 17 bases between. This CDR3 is CASSPTETLSSYNSPLHF. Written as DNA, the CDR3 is TGTGCCAGCAGTCCGACAGAAACTCTTAGCTCCTATAATTCACCCCTCCACTTT.

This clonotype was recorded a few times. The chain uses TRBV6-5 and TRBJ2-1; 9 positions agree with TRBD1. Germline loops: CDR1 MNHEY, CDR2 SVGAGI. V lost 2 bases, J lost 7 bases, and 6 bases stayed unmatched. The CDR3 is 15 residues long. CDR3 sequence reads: CASSYNIQGANEQFF. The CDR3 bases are TGTGCCAGCAGTTACAACATACAGGGGGCAAATGAGCAGTTCTTC.

The CDR3 loop is CASSEGLSLTGELFF. In DNA, the CDR3 is TGCGCCAGCAGTGAAGGGCTGAGTCTCACCGGGGAGCTGTTTTTT. The V call is TRBV10-1, the J call TRBJ2-2, with D uncertain. Trimming removed 3 bases from V and 4 bases from J, with 12 bases in between. This CDR3 spans 15 amino acids. From germline, CDR1 is WNHNN and CDR2 SYGVQD (reference sequence).

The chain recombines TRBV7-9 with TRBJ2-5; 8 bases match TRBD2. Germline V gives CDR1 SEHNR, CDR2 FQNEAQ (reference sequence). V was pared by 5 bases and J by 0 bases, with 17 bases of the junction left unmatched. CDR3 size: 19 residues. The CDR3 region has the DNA TGTGCCAGCAGCCCCGGGACGGCTAGCGGGTACCAGTACCAAGAGACCCAGTACTTC. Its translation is CASSPGTASGYQYQETQYF.

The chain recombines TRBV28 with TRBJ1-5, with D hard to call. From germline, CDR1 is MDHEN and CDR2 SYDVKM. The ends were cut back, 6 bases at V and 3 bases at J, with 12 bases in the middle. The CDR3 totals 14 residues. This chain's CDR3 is CASRSTTVNQPQHF. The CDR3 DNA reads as TGTGCCAGCAGATCAACTACGGTCAATCAGCCCCAGCATTTT.

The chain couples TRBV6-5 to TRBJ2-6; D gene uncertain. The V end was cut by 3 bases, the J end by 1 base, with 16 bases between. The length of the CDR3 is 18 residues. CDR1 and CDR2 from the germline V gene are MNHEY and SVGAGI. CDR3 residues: CASSYSTRMGSGANVLTF. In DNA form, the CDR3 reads TGTGCCAGCAGTTATTCAACTCGAATGGGTTCTGGGGCCAACGTCCTGACTTTC.